This T cell receptor beta chain appears in the sequencing data of a study of beta chain features in type 1 diabetes. Sorted CD4+ subsets: naive, central memory, regulatory, stem cell-like memory (CD45RO/CCR7/CD25/CD127/CD95/CD27 panel). This clone showed up just a few times. Expressed TCRB transcripts were sequenced because the isolated RNA had all been reverse transcribed beforehand. Clones were read by immunoSEQ multiplex PCR, and TCRdb kept only the in-frame ones, dropping some. The table shows under 250,000 clones, with roughly 13% occurring only once. The trim removed 5 bases at V and 5 bases at J, leaving 16 bases unmatched. Looked up from germline, CDR1 is KGHSH and CDR2 is LQKENI. This CDR3 comprises 17 residues.

This receptor was taken from a woman between 40 and 55 years old in good health. Sequenced input: naive CD4+ T cells from blood. The rearrangement joins TRBV18 to TRBJ2-7, with TRBD1 matching 9 bases. The CDR3 reads CASSTKRPGQGVHEQYF. CDR3 DNA sequence: TGTGCCAGCTCAACGAAAAGGCCGGGACAGGGCGTCCACGAGCAGTACTTC. Filled out from reference TRBV18 and TRBJ2-7, the complete variable domain reads NAGVMQNPRHLVRRRGQEARLRCSPMKGHSHVYWYRQLPEEGLKFMVYLQKENIIDESGMPKERFSAEFPKEGPSILRIQQVVRGDSAAYFCASSTKRPGQGVHEQYFGPGTRLTVT.